This TCR beta chain came from a study of early T cells in non-severe SARS-CoV-2 infection. The overall study: Chains were unpaired, as sequencing was done on bulk RNA from unsorted whole blood.

Study-wide findings and caveats: Sequences matched to VDJdb favored anti-spike CD8 responses, while private and CD4 specificities were missed.

Individual cDNA molecules were tagged with unique molecular identifiers, the study reported. TCRdb called the 5' RACE reads again in MiXCR, with one record for every CDR3 protein. The data hold around 81,000 distinct CDR3 sequences, with more than 13% observed a single time. The CDR3 has 13 amino acids. Germline V CDR1 and CDR2: SGHDT, YYEEEE. Trimming shortened V by 4 bases and J by 8 bases, and 15 bases separated the two germline ends. This clonotype appeared a few times. What it recognizes is unknown. Sequencing was performed on whole blood. This chain connects TRBV5-6 to TRBJ1-1; weak D call: TRBD1 (6 bases). This receptor was identified in an adult who was a healthcare worker with PCR-confirmed SARS-CoV-2 infection or an uninfected control (not recorded which). For the CDR3, the DNA is TGTGCCAGCAGCCGTATTCCCGGGACAGAAGCTTTCTTT. Translation gives CASSRIPGTEAFF.